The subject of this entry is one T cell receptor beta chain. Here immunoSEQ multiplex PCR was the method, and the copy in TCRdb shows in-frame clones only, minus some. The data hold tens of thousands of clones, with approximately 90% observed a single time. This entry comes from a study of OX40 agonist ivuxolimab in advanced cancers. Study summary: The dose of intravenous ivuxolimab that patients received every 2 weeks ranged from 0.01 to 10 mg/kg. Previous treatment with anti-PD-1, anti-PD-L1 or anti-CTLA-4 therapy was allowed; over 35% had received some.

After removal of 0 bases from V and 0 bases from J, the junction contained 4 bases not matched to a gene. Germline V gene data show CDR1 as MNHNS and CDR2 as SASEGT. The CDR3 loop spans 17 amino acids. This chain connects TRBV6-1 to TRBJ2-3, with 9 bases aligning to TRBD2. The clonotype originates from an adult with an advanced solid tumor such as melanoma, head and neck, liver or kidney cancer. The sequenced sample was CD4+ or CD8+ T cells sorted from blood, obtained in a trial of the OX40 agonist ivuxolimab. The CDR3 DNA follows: TGTGCCAGCAGTGAAGCGCTAGCGGGGAGTAGCACAGATACGCAGTATTTT. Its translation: CASSEALAGSSTDTQYF.